The sequence of this T cell receptor beta chain was determined in a study of T cell repertoires in cytomegalovirus infection. Findings of the study overall: Cumulative public TCR beta family frequency identified carriers of CMV plus the relevant HLA.

TCRdb reprocessed the reads with MiXCR, giving one entry per CDR3 protein. Here the sample spans some 800,000 distinct CDR3 sequences, 25% to 30% being singletons. Details on this clonotype: The antigen is undetermined.

V dropped 5 bases and J dropped 6 bases, with 14 bases sitting between them. The CDR3 sequence is 14 residues long. Germline CDR1 and CDR2: LGHNT and FRNRAP. This chain uses TRBV12-5 with TRBJ2-1; the D gene is possibly TRBD1 (6 bases). Sequenced material: cultured CD8+ T cells from PBMCs, taken from culture after CMV antigen stimulation. This TCR was recovered from a human donor in good health (CMV status not recorded). Some clones in this sample may be carry-over from other donors' samples. The CDR3 region has the DNA TGTGCTAGTGGTCCCCGAGGGGGTTCCAATGAGCAGTTCTTC. Translating it yields CASGPRGGSNEQFF. Looking up the rest from reference TRBV12-5 and TRBJ2-1 gives the full variable domain: DARVTQTPRHKVTEMGQEVTMRCQPILGHNTVFWYRQTMMQGLELLAYFRNRAPLDDSGMPKDRFSAEMPDATLATLKIQPSEPRDSAVYFCASGPRGGSNEQFFGPGTRLTVL.